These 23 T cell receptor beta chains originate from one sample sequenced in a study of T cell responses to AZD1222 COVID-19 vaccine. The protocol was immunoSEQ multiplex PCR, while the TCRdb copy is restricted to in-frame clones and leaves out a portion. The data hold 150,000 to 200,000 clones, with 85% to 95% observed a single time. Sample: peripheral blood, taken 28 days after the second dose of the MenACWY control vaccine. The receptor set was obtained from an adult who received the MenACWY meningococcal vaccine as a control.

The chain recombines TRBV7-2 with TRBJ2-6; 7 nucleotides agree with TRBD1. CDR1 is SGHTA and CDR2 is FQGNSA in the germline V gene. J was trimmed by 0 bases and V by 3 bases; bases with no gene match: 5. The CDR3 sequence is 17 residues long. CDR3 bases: TGTGCCAGCAGCTTTACAGGGGCAAGCTCTGGGGCCAACGTCCTGACTTTC. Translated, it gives CASSFTGASSGANVLTF.

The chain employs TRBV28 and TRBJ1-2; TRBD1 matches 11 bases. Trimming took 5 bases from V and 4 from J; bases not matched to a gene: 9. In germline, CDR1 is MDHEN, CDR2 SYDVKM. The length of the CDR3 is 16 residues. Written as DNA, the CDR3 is TGTGCCAGCAGTGCGCCGGGACAGGGGGGGAGCTATGGCTACACCTTC. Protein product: CASSAPGQGGSYGYTF.

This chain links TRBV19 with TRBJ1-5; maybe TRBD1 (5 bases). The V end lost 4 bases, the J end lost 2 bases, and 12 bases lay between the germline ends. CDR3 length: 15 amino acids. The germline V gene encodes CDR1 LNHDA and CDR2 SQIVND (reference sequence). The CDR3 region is CASSNGGGGNQPQHF. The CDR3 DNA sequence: TGTGCCAGTAGTAATGGGGGAGGGGGCAATCAGCCCCAGCATTTT.

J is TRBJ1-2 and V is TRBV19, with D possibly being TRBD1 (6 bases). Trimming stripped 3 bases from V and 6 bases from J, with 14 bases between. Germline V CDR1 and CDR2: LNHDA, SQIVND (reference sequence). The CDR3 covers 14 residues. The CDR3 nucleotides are TGTGCCAGTAGTATTTTCCGGGGGGCGGATGGCTACACCTTC. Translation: CASSIFRGADGYTF.

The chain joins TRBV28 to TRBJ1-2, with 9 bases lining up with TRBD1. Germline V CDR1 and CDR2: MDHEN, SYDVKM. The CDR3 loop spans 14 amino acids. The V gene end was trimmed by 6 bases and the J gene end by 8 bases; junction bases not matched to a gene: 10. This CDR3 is CASSHGTGIRGYTF. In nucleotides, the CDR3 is TGTGCCAGCAGCCATGGGACAGGGATTAGGGGCTACACCTTC.

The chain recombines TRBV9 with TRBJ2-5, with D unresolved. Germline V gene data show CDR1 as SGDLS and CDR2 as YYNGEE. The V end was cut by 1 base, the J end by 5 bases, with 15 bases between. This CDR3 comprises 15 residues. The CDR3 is CASSVTGAKVETQYF. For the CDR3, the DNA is TGTGCCAGCAGCGTAACCGGAGCTAAGGTGGAGACCCAGTACTTC.

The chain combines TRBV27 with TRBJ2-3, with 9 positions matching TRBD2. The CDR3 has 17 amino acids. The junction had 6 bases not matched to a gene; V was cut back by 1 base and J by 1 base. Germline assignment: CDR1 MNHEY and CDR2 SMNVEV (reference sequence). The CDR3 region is CASSLWGASGGTDTQYF. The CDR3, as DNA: TGTGCCAGCAGTTTATGGGGGGCTAGCGGGGGCACAGATACGCAGTATTTT.

Here the CDR3 reads CAISARQGMGSPLHF. The CDR3 region has the DNA TGTGCCATCAGCGCGCGACAGGGGATGGGTTCACCCCTCCACTTT. This chain uses TRBV10-3 with TRBJ1-6; 8 nucleotides line up with TRBD1. CDR1 and CDR2 (germline): ENHRY, SYGVKD. CDR3 length equals 15 residues. Unmatched junction bases numbered 10, after V lost 6 bases and J lost 9 bases.

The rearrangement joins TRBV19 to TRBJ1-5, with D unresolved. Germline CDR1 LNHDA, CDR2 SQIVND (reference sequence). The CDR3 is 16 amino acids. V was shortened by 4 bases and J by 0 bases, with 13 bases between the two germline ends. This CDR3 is CASSTDGGYSNQPQHF. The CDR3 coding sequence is TGTGCCAGTAGTACGGACGGCGGGTATAGCAATCAGCCCCAGCATTTT.

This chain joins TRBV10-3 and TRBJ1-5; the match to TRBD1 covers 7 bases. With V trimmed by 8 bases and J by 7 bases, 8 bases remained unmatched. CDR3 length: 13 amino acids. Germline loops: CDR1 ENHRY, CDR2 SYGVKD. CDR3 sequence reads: CAIGGQGGQPQHF. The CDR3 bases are TGTGCCATCGGAGGGCAGGGGGGCCAGCCCCAGCATTTT.

This chain's CDR3 is CASTNPEGNTEAFF. The DNA for the CDR3 is TGTGCCAGCACTAACCCGGAAGGTAACACTGAAGCTTTCTTT. This sequence joins TRBV6-5 and TRBJ1-1; D is unresolved. V lost 7 bases and J lost 2, with 14 bases in between. The CDR3 runs to 14 residues. CDR1 and CDR2 from the germline V gene are MNHEY and SVGAGI.

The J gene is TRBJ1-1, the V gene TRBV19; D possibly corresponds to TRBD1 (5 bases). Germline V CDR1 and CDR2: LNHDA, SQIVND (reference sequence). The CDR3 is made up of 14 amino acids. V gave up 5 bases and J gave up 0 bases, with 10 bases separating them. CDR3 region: CASSLGTVNTEAFF. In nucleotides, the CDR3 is TGTGCCAGTAGTTTGGGGACGGTGAACACTGAAGCTTTCTTT.

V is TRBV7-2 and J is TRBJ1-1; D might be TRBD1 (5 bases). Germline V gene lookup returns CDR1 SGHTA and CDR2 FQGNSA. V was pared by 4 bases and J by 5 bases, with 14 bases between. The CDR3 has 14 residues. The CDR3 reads CASSSSWGETEAFF. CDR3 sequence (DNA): TGTGCCAGCAGCTCCTCATGGGGGGAAACTGAAGCTTTCTTT.

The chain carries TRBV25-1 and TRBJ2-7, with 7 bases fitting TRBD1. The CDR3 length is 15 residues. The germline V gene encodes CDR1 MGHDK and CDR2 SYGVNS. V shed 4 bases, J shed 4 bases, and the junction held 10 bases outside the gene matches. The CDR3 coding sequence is TGTGCCAGCAGTGGCCCGGGACAGAGTAGATACGAGCAGTACTTC. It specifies CASSGPGQSRYEQYF.

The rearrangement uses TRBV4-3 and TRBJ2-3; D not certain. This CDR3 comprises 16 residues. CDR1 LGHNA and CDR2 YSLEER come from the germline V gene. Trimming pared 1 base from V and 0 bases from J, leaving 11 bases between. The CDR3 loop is CASSQVWVSSTDTQYF. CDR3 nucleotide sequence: TGCGCCAGCAGCCAAGTCTGGGTTTCTAGCACAGATACGCAGTATTTT.

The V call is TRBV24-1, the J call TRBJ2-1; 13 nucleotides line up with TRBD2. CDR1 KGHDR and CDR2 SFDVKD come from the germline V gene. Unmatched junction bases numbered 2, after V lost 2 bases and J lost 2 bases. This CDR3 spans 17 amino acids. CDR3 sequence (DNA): TGTGCCACCAGTGATTGGGGGACTAGCGGGGCCTACAATGAGCAGTTCTTC. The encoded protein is CATSDWGTSGAYNEQFF.

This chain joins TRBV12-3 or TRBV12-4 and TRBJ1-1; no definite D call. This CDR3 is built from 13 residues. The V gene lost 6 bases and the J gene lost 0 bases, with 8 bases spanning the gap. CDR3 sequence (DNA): TGTGCCAGCAGCCCCGACATGAACACTGAAGCTTTCTTT. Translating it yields CASSPDMNTEAFF.

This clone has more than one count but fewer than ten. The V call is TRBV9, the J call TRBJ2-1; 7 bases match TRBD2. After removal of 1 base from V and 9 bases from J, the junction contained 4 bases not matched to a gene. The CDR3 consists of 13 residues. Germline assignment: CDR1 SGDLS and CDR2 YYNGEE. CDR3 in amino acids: CASSVTSDGEQFF. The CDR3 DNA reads TGTGCCAGCAGCGTAACTAGCGACGGTGAGCAGTTCTTC.

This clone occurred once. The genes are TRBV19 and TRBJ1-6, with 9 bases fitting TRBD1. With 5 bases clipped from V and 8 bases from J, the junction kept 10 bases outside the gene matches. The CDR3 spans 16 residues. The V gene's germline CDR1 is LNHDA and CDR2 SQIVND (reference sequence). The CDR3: CASSSTRTGVDSPLHF. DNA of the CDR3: TGTGCCAGTAGTTCCACCCGGACAGGGGTTGATTCACCCCTCCACTTT.

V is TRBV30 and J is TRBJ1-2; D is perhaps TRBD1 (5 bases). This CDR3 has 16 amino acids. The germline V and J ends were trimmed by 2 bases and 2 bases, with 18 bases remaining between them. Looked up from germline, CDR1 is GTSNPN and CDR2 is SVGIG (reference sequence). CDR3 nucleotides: TGTGCCTGGAGTATACTCCCGGGACTCGGGAACTATGGCTACACCTTC. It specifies CAWSILPGLGNYGYTF.

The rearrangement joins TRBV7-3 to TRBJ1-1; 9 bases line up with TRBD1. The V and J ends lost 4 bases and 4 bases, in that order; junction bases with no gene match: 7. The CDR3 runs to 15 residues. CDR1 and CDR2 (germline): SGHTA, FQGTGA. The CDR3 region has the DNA TGTGCCAGCAGCTCTGACAGGGGGGAGGTCACTGAAGCTTTCTTT. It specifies CASSSDRGEVTEAFF.

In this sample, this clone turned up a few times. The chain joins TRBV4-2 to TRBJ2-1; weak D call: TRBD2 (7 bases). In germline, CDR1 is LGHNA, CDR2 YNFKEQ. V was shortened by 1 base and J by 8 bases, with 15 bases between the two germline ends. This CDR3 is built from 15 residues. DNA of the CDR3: TGTGCCAGCAGCCAAGGGGGGGGCGTAGGGTATGAGCAGTTCTTC. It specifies CASSQGGGVGYEQFF.

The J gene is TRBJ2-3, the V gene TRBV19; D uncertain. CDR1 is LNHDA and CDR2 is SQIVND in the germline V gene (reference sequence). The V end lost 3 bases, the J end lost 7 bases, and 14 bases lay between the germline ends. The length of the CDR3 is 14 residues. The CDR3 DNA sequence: TGTGCCAGTAGTATGAGTGTGGGTGCGAATACGCAGTATTTT. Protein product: CASSMSVGANTQYF. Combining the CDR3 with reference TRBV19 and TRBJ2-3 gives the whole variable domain DGGITQSPKYLFRKEGQNVTLSCEQNLNHDAMYWYRQDPGQGLRLIYYSQIVNDFQKGDIAEGYSVSREKKESFPLTVTSAQKNPTAFYLCASSMSVGANTQYFGPGTRLTVL.